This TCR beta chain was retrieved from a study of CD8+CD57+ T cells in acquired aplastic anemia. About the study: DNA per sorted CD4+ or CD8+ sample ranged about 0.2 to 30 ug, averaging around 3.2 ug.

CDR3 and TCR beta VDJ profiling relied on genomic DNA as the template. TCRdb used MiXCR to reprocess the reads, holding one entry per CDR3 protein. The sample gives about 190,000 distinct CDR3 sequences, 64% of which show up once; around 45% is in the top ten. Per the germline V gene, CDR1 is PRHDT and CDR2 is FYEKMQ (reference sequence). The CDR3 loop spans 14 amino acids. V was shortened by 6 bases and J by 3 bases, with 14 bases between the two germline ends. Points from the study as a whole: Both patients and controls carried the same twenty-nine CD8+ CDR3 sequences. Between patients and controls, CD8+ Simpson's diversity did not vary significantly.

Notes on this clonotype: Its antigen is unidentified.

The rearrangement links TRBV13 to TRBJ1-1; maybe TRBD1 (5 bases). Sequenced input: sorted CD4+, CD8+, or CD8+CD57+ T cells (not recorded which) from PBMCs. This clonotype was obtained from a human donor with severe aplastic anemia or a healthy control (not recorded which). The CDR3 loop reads CASRPRGRDTEAFF. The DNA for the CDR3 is TGTGCCAGCAGGCCAAGGGGTCGCGACACTGAAGCTTTCTTT.